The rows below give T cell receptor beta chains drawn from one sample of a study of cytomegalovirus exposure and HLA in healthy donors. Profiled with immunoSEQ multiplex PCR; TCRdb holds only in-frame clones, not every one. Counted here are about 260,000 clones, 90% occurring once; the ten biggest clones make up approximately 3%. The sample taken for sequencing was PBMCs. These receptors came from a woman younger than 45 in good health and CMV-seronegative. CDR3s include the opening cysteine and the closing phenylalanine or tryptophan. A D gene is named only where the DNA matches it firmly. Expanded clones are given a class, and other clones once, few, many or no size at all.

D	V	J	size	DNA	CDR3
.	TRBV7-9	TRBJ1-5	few	TGTGCCAGCAGCGCGGGTTATAGCAATCAGCCCCAGCATTTT	CASSAGYSNQPQHF
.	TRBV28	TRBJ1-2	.	TGTGCCAGCAGTTTAGGGGGCGCCTATGGCTACACCTTC	CASSLGGAYGYTF
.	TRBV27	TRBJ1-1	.	TGTGCCAGCAGGTTCGGTGGGTTTAACACTGAAGCTTTCTTT	CASRFGGFNTEAFF
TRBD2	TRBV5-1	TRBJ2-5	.	TGCGCCAGCAGCAGGACTAGCGGGAGAGGGGAAGAGACCCAGTACTTC	CASSRTSGRGEETQYF
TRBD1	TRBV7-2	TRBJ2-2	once	TGTGCCAGCAGCTTAGGGGTGGACAGGGCGAACACCGGGGAGCTGTTTTTT	CASSLGVDRANTGELFF
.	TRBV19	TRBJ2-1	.	TGTGCCAGTAGTTCCTCCCATAACAATGAGCAGTTCTTC	CASSSSHNNEQFF
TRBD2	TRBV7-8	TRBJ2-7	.	TGTGCCAGCAGCTGGACTAGCTCCTACGAGCAGTACTTC	CASSWTSSYEQYF
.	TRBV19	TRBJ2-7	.	TGTGCCAGTAGCAGTGCCATCTACGAGCAGTACTTC	CASSSAIYEQYF
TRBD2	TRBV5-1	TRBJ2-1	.	TGCGCCAGCAGCCTAGGACTAGCGGGATGGGTACCGTCCTACAATGAGCAGTTCTTC	CASSLGLAGWVPSYNEQFF
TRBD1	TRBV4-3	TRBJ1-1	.	TGCGCCAGCAGCCTCTTTACGAGTCAGGGGGCTGGTACTGAAGCTTTCTTT	CASSLFTSQGAGTEAFF
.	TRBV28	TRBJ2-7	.	TGTGCCAGCAGTTTACAGGGATCCTACGAGCAGTACTTC	CASSLQGSYEQYF
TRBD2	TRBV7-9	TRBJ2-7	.	TGTGCCAGCAGCCCGGGGACTAGCGGGAAGTCTTACGAGCAGTACTTC	CASSPGTSGKSYEQYF
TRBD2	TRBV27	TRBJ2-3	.	TGTGCCGTTCGTCCTAGCGGGAGCCTTGGTACGCAGTATTTT	CAVRPSGSLGTQYF
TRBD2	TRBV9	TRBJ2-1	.	TGTGCCAGCAGCGTGGGACTAGCGGGACTACTAATCTCCTACAATGAGCAGTTCTTC	CASSVGLAGLLISYNEQFF
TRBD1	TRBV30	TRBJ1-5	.	TGTGCCTGGAGTACAGGGGGCAATCAGCCCCAGCATTTT	CAWSTGGNQPQHF
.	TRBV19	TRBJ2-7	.	TGTGCCAGTAGTAATGGAGCCTACGAGCAGTACTTC	CASSNGAYEQYF
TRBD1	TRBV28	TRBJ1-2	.	TGTGCCAGCAGTTCACATCAGGGGGCCTCCTATGGCTACACCTTC	CASSSHQGASYGYTF
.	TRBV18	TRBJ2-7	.	TGTGCCAGCTCACCTCAGGGTACGCGGGAGCAGTACTTC	CASSPQGTREQYF
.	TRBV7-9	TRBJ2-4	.	TGTGCCAGCAGCGTTAAAGGTTTAAGCCTAGCCAAAAACATTCAGTACTTC	CASSVKGLSLAKNIQYF
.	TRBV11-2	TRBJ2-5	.	TGTGCCAGCAGCTTAGTGAGGCCCCTCTACGGAGGGGAGACCCAGTACTTC	CASSLVRPLYGGETQYF
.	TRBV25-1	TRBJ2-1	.	TGTGCCAGCAGGGGCAGGGCGGATGAGCAGTTCTTC	CASRGRADEQFF
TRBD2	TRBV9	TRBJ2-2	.	TGTGCCAGCAGCGTAGGTGGACTAGCGGGAGGGCCTGTGGACACCGGGGAGCTGTTTTTT	CASSVGGLAGGPVDTGELFF
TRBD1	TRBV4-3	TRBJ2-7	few	TGCGCCAGCAGTCCGGGACAGGGACGCGAGCAGTACTTC	CASSPGQGREQYF
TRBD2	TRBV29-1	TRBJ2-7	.	TGCAGCGTTGTGGAAGGCGGGAGCCTCTACGAGCAGTACTTC	CSVVEGGSLYEQYF
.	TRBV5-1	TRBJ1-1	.	TGCGCCAGCAGCTTGGGAGGCCCGGGCCATGAAGCTTTCTTT	CASSLGGPGHEAFF
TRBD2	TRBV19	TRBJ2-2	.	TGTGCCAGTAGTATGGCCCTACTAGCGGGAGTGGCCGGGGAGCTGTTTTTT	CASSMALLAGVAGELFF
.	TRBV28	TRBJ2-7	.	TGTGCCAGCAGTTTCGTGGGTCCCAGCAGGTCCGAGCAGTACTTC	CASSFVGPSRSEQYF
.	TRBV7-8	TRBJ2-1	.	TGTGCCAGCTTCGGACAGAACCATTACAATGAGCAGTTCTTC	CASFGQNHYNEQFF
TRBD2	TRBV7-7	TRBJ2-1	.	TGTGCCAGCAGCCCGTGGACTAGCGGCTACAATGAGCAGTTCTTC	CASSPWTSGYNEQFF